The present entry profiles one T cell receptor (beta chain) with its context. What it binds is not known. V lost 8 bases and J 1 base, leaving 18 bases between the germline ends. The CDR3 is made up of 17 amino acids. CDR1 is MNHEY, CDR2 SVGEGT, per germline. The data stem from a study of human T cells and chemical hapten exposure. General study findings and limits: While controls formed fewer of them, expanded TCRs formed significantly more large CDR3 similarity clusters. Expanded TCR counts at PT1 were positively correlated with the patch test score.

Time point defined: patch test 2, 6 weeks after DPC sensitization. Treatment in this sample: therapeutic diphenylcyclopropenone sensitization with weekly scalp DPC. Unfractionated whole blood yielded total RNA. TCRdb reprocessed the RACE reads via MiXCR and lists one record per CDR3 protein. The table shows about 42,000 distinct CDR3 sequences, with approximately 9.5% occurring only once. This material consisted of whole blood, taken in connection with sensitization to the hapten diphenylcyclopropenone (DPC). The chain uses TRBV6-2 or TRBV6-3 and TRBJ2-6, with a possible D match to TRBD1 (6 bases). The source of this sequence is a woman between 25 and 40 years old with alopecia areata. Some clones in this sample may be carry-over from other donors' samples. The CDR3 DNA reads TGTGCCAGCCGTGACAGGACAGTATTATCTGGGGCCAACGTCCTGACTTTC. Amino acids: CASRDRTVLSGANVLTF.